What follows are 21 T cell receptor beta chains derived from one specimen sequenced in a study of identical twins. Each CDR3 protein gets one entry after TCRdb re-called the 5' RACE reads with MiXCR. The sample includes roughly 1.6 million distinct CDR3 sequences, less than 40% of them seen just once. Sample: cord blood. The receptors here all came from a newborn girl in good health.

There are many counts of this clonotype. The rearrangement uses TRBV24-1 and TRBJ2-3; D is uncertain. V was trimmed by 5 bases and J by 6 bases, leaving 14 bases between them. Germline CDR1 and CDR2: KGHDR and SFDVKD. The length of the CDR3 is 14 residues. CDR3 bases: TGTGCCACCAGTGGAAAGAGGAATAGGGATACGCAGTATTTT. Protein product: CATSGKRNRDTQYF.

This clonotype was observed a few times. The chain employs TRBV5-1 and TRBJ1-2; D may be TRBD1 (5 bases). The germline V gene has CDR1 SGHRS and CDR2 YFSETQ. Trimming pared 1 base from V and 1 base from J, leaving 8 bases between. This CDR3 comprises 14 residues. Written as DNA, the CDR3 is TGCGCCAGCAGCTTGAGGGGAATTAACTATGGCTACACCTTC. It yields the protein CASSLRGINYGYTF.

Concerning this clonotype itself: The germline gene is not matched at one end of the junction; a read error may be the cause. The genes are TRBV28 and TRBJ2-3; no reliable D call. The CDR3 covers 15 residues. CDR1 and CDR2 (germline): MDHEN, SYDVKM. This CDR3 is CVSSLYSLSTDTQYF. The CDR3 nucleotides read TGTGTCAGCAGCCTCTATAGCCTTAGCACAGATACGCAGTATTTT.

The chain couples TRBV6-1 to TRBJ1-5; D gene ambiguous. The V and J ends lost 6 bases and 6 bases respectively, with 6 bases between them. The CDR3 extends over 11 amino acids. Germline V gene sequence: CDR1 MNHNS, CDR2 SASEGT. The CDR3 nucleotides are TGTGCCAGCAGACTCACTCAGCCCCAGCATTTT. Translated: CASRLTQPQHF.

The J gene is TRBJ1-5, the V gene TRBV28; 7 positions match TRBD1. Germline V gene data show CDR1 as MDHEN and CDR2 as SYDVKM. The ends lost 4 bases at V and 3 bases at J; junction bases unmatched: 9. The CDR3 sequence is 16 residues long. CDR3 nucleotides: TGTGCCAGCAGTTCCCGGGAAGGGGGCATCAATCAGCCCCAGCATTTT. This encodes CASSSREGGINQPQHF. The whole variable domain, filled in from reference TRBV28 and TRBJ1-5, reads DVKVTQSSRYLVKRTGEKVFLECVQDMDHENMFWYRQDPGLGLRLIYFSYDVKMKEKGDIPEGYSVSREKKERFSLILESASTNQTSMYLCASSSREGGINQPQHFGDGTRLSIL.

This chain joins TRBV5-1 and TRBJ1-4; 7 nucleotides align to TRBD1. V was pared by 4 bases and J by 8 bases, with 8 bases of the junction left unmatched. Per the germline V gene, CDR1 is SGHRS and CDR2 is YFSETQ. CDR3 size: 14 residues. The CDR3 reads CASSRGTVEEKLFF. As DNA, the CDR3 is TGCGCCAGCAGCCGCGGGACAGTCGAAGAAAAACTGTTTTTT.

The rearrangement joins TRBV9 to TRBJ1-2, with D uncertain. V lost 0 bases to trimming and J lost 5 bases, with 11 bases between them. The length of the CDR3 is 14 residues. The germline V gene encodes CDR1 SGDLS and CDR2 YYNGEE. The CDR3, as DNA: TGTGCCAGCAGCGTAGACAACTACGCATATGGCTACACCTTC. It translates to CASSVDNYAYGYTF.

The chain recombines TRBV2 with TRBJ1-2; D may be TRBD1 (6 bases). V was clipped by 3 bases and J by 0 bases, with 8 bases between them. Germline-derived CDR1 and CDR2 are SNHLY and FYNNEI. The CDR3 covers 14 residues. CDR3 loop: CASSEDSPNYGYTF. In DNA form, the CDR3 reads TGTGCCAGCAGTGAGGACAGCCCTAACTATGGCTACACCTTC.

This clonotype was found a few times. The gene calls are TRBV12-3 or TRBV12-4 and TRBJ2-7, with TRBD1 as a possible D gene (5 bases). The V and J ends lost 6 bases and 6 bases respectively, with 15 bases between them. The CDR3 is 13 amino acids. The CDR3 DNA reads as TGTGCCAGCAGCCTACTGACAGTGCGCGAGCAGTACTTC. Protein sequence: CASSLLTVREQYF.

The table lists this clonotype with many counts. This chain's CDR3 is CASSQAGYEQYF. The CDR3, as DNA: TGTGCCAGCAGCCAAGCCGGCTACGAGCAGTACTTC. The rearrangement uses TRBV3-1 and TRBJ2-7; D is ambiguous. The V end lost 1 base, the J end lost 3 bases, and 4 bases lay between the germline ends. The CDR3 length is 12 residues. Germline V lookup: CDR1 LGHDT, CDR2 YNNKEL (reference sequence).

This clonotype was observed a few times. The V and J genes are TRBV20-1 and TRBJ1-5; tentatively, D is TRBD1 (5 bases). Per germline, CDR1 DFQATT and CDR2 SNEGSKA (reference sequence). The CDR3 extends over 16 amino acids. V lost 6 bases and J lost 0, with 18 bases in between. DNA of the CDR3: TGCAGTGCCCTTAGGGGAAGATTTTCTAGCAATCAGCCCCAGCATTTT. Translation gives CSALRGRFSSNQPQHF.

V is TRBV7-9 and J is TRBJ2-5, with 9 bases fitting TRBD1. The germline V gene has CDR1 SEHNR and CDR2 FQNEAQ (reference sequence). The length of the CDR3 is 16 residues. After removal of 5 bases from V and 3 bases from J, the junction contained 10 bases not matched to a gene. CDR3 sequence: CASSLIFRTGEETQYF. The CDR3 DNA sequence: TGTGCCAGCAGCCTAATCTTCCGGACAGGGGAAGAGACCCAGTACTTC.

This clonotype was found a few times. J is TRBJ2-1 and V is TRBV6-6, with D perhaps matching TRBD1 (8 bases). Trimming left V 6 bases short and J 4 bases short, with 16 bases between. CDR1 is MNHNY, CDR2 SVGAGI, per germline (reference sequence). The CDR3 has 15 amino acids. This chain's CDR3 is CASRTTGEGYNEQFF. CDR3 coding DNA: TGTGCCAGCAGAACGACAGGGGAGGGTTACAATGAGCAGTTCTTC.

The V call is TRBV28, the J call TRBJ1-5; 8 bases agree with TRBD1. Germline CDR1 reads MDHEN; CDR2 reads SYDVKM. V trimming: 7 bases; J trimming: 2 bases; junction bases outside the gene matches: 7. The CDR3 runs 15 residues. The CDR3 reads CASTDRGGRNQPQHF. The CDR3 DNA reads TGTGCCAGCACCGACAGGGGTGGGCGCAATCAGCCCCAGCATTTT.

This clonotype was detected a few times. V usage is TRBV25-1 and J usage is TRBJ1-5; a weak D match, TRBD1 (6 bases). The germline CDR1 and CDR2 sequences are MGHDK and SYGVNS. V shed 1 base and J shed 6 bases, with 10 bases lying between them. The CDR3 runs 14 residues. The CDR3 coding sequence is TGTGCCAGCAGTGAATGGGGGGCCCCTCAGCCCCAGCATTTT. Its protein is CASSEWGAPQPQHF. Using reference TRBV25-1 and TRBJ1-5 for the parts outside the CDR3, the full variable domain is EADIYQTPRYLVIGTGKKITLECSQTMGHDKMYWYQQDPGMELHLIHYSYGVNSTEKGDLSSESTVSRIRTEHFPLTLESARPSHTSQYLCASSEWGAPQPQHFGDGTRLSIL.

A word on this clonotype: One base away lies a much larger clone, so this may be a sequencing read error. V and J are TRBV24-1 and TRBJ2-1; 8 bases are a match to TRBD1. This CDR3 has 15 residues. Germline values: CDR1 KGHDR, CDR2 SFDVKD. Unmatched junction bases numbered 9, after V lost 3 bases and J lost 9 bases. The CDR3 DNA follows: TGTGCCACCAGTGATGGGGGGACAGGAGGATGTGAGCAGTTCTTC. Translation gives CATSDGGTGGCEQFF.

This chain joins TRBV5-1 and TRBJ2-1; 9 positions agree with TRBD2. Losses at the gene ends were 4 bases for V and 4 bases for J; bases not matched to a gene: 9. CDR3 length equals 16 residues. CDR1 and CDR2 (germline): SGHRS, YFSETQ. This CDR3 reads CASSLPTSGLYNEQFF. The CDR3 DNA reads TGCGCCAGCAGCCTCCCGACTAGCGGCCTATACAATGAGCAGTTCTTC.

The gene calls are TRBV3-1 and TRBJ1-6, with TRBD1 as a possible D gene (5 bases). This CDR3 region has 14 residues. Between the trimmed V and J ends, which lost 6 bases and 7 bases, there was a span of 13 bases. Germline V gene sequence: CDR1 LGHDT, CDR2 YNNKEL (reference sequence). DNA of the CDR3: TGTGCCAGCAGTGCAGGGTTTAGGAATTCACCCCTCCACTTT. Translated, it gives CASSAGFRNSPLHF.

This chain joins TRBV6-1 and TRBJ1-2; D possibly corresponds to TRBD1 (6 bases). Trimming removed 1 base at V and 2 bases at J, with 14 bases between. Germline V gene data show CDR1 as MNHNS and CDR2 as SASEGT. The CDR3 consists of 16 residues. The CDR3 loop reads CASSEVGTGKNYGYTF. The DNA of the CDR3 is TGTGCCAGCAGTGAAGTCGGTACAGGGAAGAACTATGGCTACACCTTC.

The rearrangement joins TRBV28 to TRBJ2-7, with a tentative D call TRBD2 (5 bases). The germline V gene encodes CDR1 MDHEN and CDR2 SYDVKM. Deletions cut 6 bases from V and 3 bases from J, with 15 bases between. The CDR3 length is 14 residues. The CDR3 coding sequence is TGTGCCAGCAGGAAGCGGCGAGGTGGCTACGAGCAGTACTTC. Encoded protein: CASRKRRGGYEQYF.

The chain is built from TRBV7-2 and TRBJ1-1; D gene ambiguous. The CDR3 consists of 14 residues. V lost 7 bases and J lost 2, with 14 bases in between. Germline-derived CDR1 and CDR2 are SGHTA and FQGNSA. This CDR3 is CASTTFKFNTEAFF. CDR3 DNA sequence: TGTGCCAGCACCACATTCAAATTTAACACTGAAGCTTTCTTT.